The 2 T cell receptor beta chains given below trace back to one sample, sequenced in a study of blood T cell repertoires in COVID-19. Clones were sequenced by immunoSEQ multiplex PCR, and TCRdb holds only the in-frame ones, with some missing. The table has around 450,000 clones, around nine tenths seen once; the top ten hold under 2.5%. Sequencing input: PBMCs or T cells enriched from blood (not recorded which). These receptors came from a woman under 30 with acute COVID-19.

The chain is built from TRBV27 and TRBJ2-1; D perhaps matches TRBD1 (5 bases). This CDR3 contains 14 residues. Germline CDR1 reads MNHEY; CDR2 reads SMNVEV (reference sequence). Trimming stripped 6 bases from V and 5 bases from J, with 14 bases between. The CDR3 spells CASRTAGPHNEQFF. DNA for the CDR3: TGTGCCAGCAGGACAGCCGGGCCGCACAATGAGCAGTTCTTC.

The chain employs TRBV20-1 and TRBJ2-1, with 9 bases aligning to TRBD2. This CDR3 is 11 amino acids long. V trimming: 4 bases; J trimming: 9 bases; junction bases outside the gene matches: 1. Germline V gene sequence: CDR1 DFQATT, CDR2 SNEGSKA (reference sequence). The CDR3 sequence: CSATAGGEQFF. In DNA, the CDR3 is TGCAGTGCTACAGCGGGAGGTGAGCAGTTCTTC.